The entry below gives a single T cell receptor beta chain sequence along with its context. Germline lookup yields CDR1 SGHDT and CDR2 YYEEEE. CDR3 length equals 13 residues. V was pared by 4 bases and J by 10 bases, with 17 bases between. This table comes from immunoSEQ multiplex PCR, and its TCRdb copy is limited to in-frame clones, with some not included. The sample has some 200,000 clones, 85% to 90% seen once. These data are taken from a study of blood T cell repertoires in COVID-19. The specimen sequenced was PBMCs or T cells enriched from blood (not recorded which). The TCR was taken from a woman under 30 in a cohort exposed to, infected with or recovered from COVID-19 (not recorded which). The V call is TRBV5-6, the J call TRBJ1-1; tentative D call: TRBD1 (6 bases). The CDR3 loop is CASSPVTGPRAFF. The CDR3 DNA reads as TGTGCCAGCAGCCCCGTGACAGGCCCGAGAGCTTTCTTT. The variable domain in full, with the rest retrieved from reference TRBV5-6 and TRBJ1-1, is DAGVTQSPTHLIKTRGQQVTLRCSPKSGHDTVSWYQQALGQGPQFIFQYYEEEERQRGNFPDRFSGHQFPNYSSELNVNALLLGDSALYLCASSPVTGPRAFFGQGTRLTVV.